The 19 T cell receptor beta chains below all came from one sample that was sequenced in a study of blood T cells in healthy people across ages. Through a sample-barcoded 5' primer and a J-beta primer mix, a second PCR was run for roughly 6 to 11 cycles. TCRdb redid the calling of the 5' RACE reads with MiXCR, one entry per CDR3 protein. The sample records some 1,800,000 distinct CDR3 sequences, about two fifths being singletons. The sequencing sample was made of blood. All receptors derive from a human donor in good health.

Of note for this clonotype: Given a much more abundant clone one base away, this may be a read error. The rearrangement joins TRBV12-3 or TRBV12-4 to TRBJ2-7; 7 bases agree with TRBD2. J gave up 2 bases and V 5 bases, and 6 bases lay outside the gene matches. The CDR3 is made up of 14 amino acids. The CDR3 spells CASSDPSGTYEQYF. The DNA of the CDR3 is TGTGCCAGCAGTGATCCTAGCGGTACCTACGAGCAGTACTTC.

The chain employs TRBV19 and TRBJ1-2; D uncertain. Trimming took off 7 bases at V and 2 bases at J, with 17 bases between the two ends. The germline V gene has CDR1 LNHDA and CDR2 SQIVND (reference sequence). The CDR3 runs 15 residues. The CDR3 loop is CASTWFWGLNYGYTF. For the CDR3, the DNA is TGTGCCAGTACATGGTTTTGGGGATTGAACTATGGCTACACCTTC.

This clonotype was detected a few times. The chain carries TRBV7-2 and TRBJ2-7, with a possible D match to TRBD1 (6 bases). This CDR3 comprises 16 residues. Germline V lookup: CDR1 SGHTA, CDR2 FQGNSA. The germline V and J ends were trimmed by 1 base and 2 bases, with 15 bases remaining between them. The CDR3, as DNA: TGTGCCAGCAGCTTAGTTGCAGGGGATGGAGCCTACGAGCAGTACTTC. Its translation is CASSLVAGDGAYEQYF.

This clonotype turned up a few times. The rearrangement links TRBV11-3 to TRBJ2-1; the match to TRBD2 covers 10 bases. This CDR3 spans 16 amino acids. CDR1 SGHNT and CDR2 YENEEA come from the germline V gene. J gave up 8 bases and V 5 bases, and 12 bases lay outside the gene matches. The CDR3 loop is CASSKLSGGASDEQFF. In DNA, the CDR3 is TGTGCCAGCAGCAAATTGAGCGGGGGGGCCTCGGATGAGCAGTTCTTC.

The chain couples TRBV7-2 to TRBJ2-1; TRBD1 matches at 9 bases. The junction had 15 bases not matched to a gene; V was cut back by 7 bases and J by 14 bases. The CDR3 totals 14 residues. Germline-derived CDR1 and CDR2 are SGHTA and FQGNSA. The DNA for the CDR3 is TGTGCCAGCAACCAAGGACCAGGACAGGGGCGGAAGTTCTTC. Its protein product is CASNQGPGQGRKFF.

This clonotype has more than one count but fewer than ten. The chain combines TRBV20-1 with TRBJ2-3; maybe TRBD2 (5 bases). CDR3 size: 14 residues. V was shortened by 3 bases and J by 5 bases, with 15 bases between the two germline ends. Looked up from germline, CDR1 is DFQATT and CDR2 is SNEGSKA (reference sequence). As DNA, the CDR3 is TGCAGTGCTAGTAAAGTCCTAGCCGGAGATACGCAGTATTTT. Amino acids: CSASKVLAGDTQYF.

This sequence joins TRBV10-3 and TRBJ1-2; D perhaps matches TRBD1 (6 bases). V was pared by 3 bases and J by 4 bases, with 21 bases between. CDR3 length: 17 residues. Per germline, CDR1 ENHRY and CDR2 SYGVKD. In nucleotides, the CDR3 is TGTGCCATCAGTGATCCCCAGGGGCCTCGTCGGGGCTATGGCTACACCTTC. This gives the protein CAISDPQGPRRGYGYTF.

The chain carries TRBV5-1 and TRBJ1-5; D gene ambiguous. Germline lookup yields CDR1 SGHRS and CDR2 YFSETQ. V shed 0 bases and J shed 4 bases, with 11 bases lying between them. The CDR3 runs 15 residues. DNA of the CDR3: TGCGCCAGCAGCTTGGCTGGGAAGGCTAATCAGCCCCAGCATTTT. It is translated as CASSLAGKANQPQHF.

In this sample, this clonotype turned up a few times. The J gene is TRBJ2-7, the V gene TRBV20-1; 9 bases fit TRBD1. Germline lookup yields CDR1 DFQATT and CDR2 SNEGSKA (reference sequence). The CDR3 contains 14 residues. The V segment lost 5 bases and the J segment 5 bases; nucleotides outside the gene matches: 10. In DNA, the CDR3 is TGCAGTGCTCCCCACGGACAGGGGTTCCACGAGCAGTACTTC. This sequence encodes CSAPHGQGFHEQYF.

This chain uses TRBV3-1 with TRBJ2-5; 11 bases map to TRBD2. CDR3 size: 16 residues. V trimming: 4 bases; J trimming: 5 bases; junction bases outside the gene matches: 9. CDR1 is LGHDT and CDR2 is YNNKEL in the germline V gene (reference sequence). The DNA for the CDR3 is TGTGCCAGCAGCCTAGCGGGGGGGACCGGATTGGAGACCCAGTACTTC. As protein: CASSLAGGTGLETQYF.

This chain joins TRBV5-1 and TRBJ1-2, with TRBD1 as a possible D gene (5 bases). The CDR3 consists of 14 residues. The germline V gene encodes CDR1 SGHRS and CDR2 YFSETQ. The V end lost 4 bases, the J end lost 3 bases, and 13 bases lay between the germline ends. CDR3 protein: CASSHGTADYGYTF. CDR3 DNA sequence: TGCGCCAGCAGCCACGGGACGGCGGACTATGGCTACACCTTC. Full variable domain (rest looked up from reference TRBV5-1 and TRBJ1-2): KAGVTQTPRYLIKTRGQQVTLSCSPISGHRSVSWYQQTPGQGLQFLFEYFSETQRNKGNFPGRFSGRQFSNSRSEMNVSTLELGDSALYLCASSHGTADYGYTFGSGTRLTVV.

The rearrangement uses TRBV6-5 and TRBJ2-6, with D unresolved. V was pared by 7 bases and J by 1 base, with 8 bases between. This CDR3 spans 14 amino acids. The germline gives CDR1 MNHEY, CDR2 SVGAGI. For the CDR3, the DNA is TGTGCCAGCATGTGCCTATCTGGGGCCAACGTCCTGACTTTC. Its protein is CASMCLSGANVLTF.

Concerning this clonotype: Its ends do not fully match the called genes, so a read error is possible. CDR3 region: CAWSVGGANVRTF. For the CDR3, the DNA is TGTGCCTGGAGTGTAGGTGGGGCCAACGTCCGGACTTTC. The chain recombines TRBV30 with TRBJ2-6; TRBD1 might be the D (5 bases). Germline V lookup: CDR1 GTSNPN, CDR2 SVGIG (reference sequence). The CDR3 has 13 residues.

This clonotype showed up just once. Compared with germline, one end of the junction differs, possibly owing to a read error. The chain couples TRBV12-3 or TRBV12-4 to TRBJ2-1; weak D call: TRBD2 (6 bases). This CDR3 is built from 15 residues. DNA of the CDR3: TGTGCCAGCAATTTAGATTCGGGACTTTACAATGAGCAGTTCTTC. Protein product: CASNLDSGLYNEQFF.

The CDR3 spells CASSPTGSRDTQYF. The DNA of the CDR3 is TGTGCCAGCAGTCCGACAGGATCCAGGGATACGCAGTATTTT. The chain has TRBV7-3 and TRBJ2-3; TRBD1 is a possible D gene (6 bases). CDR3 size: 14 residues. Germline assignment: CDR1 SGHTA and CDR2 FQGTGA. The ends were cut back, 6 bases at V and 6 bases at J, with 16 bases in the middle.

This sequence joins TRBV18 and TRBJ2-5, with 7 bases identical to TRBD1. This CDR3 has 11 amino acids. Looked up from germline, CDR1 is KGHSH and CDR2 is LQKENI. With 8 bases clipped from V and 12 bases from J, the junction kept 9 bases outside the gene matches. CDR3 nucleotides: TGTGCCAGCACAAACGGGACAGTCGAGTACTTC. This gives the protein CASTNGTVEYF.

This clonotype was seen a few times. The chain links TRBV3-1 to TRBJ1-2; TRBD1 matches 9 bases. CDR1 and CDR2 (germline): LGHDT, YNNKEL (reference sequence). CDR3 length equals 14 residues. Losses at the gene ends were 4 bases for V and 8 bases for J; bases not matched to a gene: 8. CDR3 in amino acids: CASSRQGEIEGYTF. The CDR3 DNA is TGTGCCAGCAGCCGACAGGGGGAAATCGAGGGCTACACCTTC.

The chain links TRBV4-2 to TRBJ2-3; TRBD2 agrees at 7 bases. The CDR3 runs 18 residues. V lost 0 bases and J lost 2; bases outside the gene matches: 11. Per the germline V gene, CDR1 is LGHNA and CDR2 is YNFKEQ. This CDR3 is CASSQETSISFDTDTQYF. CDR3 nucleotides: TGTGCCAGCAGCCAAGAGACTAGCATATCTTTTGACACAGATACGCAGTATTTT.

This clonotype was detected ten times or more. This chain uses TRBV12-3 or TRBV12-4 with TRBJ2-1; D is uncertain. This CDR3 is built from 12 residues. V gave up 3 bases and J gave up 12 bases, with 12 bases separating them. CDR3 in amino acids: CASSLNGVSQFF. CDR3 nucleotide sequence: TGTGCCAGCAGTTTGAATGGGGTTTCGCAGTTCTTC.